This T cell receptor beta chain was identified in a study of blood T cell repertoires in COVID-19. Assay: immunoSEQ multiplex PCR; the TCRdb copy retains only in-frame clones and omits some. The data hold 100,000 or so clones, with more than 75% observed a single time. The CDR3 contains 17 residues. Germline V CDR1 and CDR2: SGDLS, YYNGEE. The ends were cut back, 0 bases at V and 4 bases at J, with 17 bases in the middle. This sequence joins TRBV9 and TRBJ2-1, with D tentatively TRBD2 (7 bases). Sequencing was carried out using peripheral blood. The receptor comes from a man under 40 in a cohort sampled during active COVID-19. The CDR3 spells CASSVAGRGGLYNEQFF. The CDR3 DNA reads as TGTGCCAGCAGCGTAGCTGGCCGCGGGGGCCTATACAATGAGCAGTTCTTC.